These T cell receptor beta chains were read from a single sample in a study of cytotoxic CD8 clonotypes in ibrutinib-treated CLL. Sequencing was performed with immunoSEQ multiplex PCR; in TCRdb, only in-frame clones are kept and a portion is missing. The sample has roughly 30,000 clones, around 76% seen once; the top ten hold 51%. The sample was PBMCs, taken after 36 months of ibrutinib treatment. These receptors originate from a human donor with chronic lymphocytic leukemia. Both conserved end residues are part of each CDR3. Each record gives: V gene, CDR3 protein.

>TRBV6-5
CASSYSGTPSNQPQHF
>TRBV19
CASSATGQGRRNTEAFF
>TRBV29-1
CSAMDQPNSPLHF
>TRBV11-2
CASSSILNSGNTIYF
>TRBV4-1
CASSQETYGYTF
>TRBV30
CAWSGTGNQPQHF
>TRBV6-5
CASRGTRELFF
>TRBV5-8
CASSLDRADQPQHF
>TRBV7-9
CASSLRSGRDEQFF
>TRBV27
CASSSWGQDGTDTQYF
>TRBV11-3
CASSSKTEQFF
>TRBV7-2
CASSLLLEIPYEQYF
>TRBV11-2
CASSPGGGLTGELFF
>TRBV30
CAWSGNSPLHF
>TRBV11-2
CASSGGADNEQFF
>TRBV11-2
CASSSLEANYGYTF
>TRBV9
CASSDGTATNEKLFF
>TRBV15
CATSRERGGTDTQYF
>TRBV5-4
CASSLGRGEQYF
>TRBV27
CASSLKPSTGAYGYTF
>TRBV6-5
CASSYSGGGGEKLFF
>TRBV9
CASLGRQGLGMNTEAFF
>TRBV5-1
CASSLDRAPVNEQFF
>TRBV7-3
CASSSGLAGSGELFF
>TRBV13
CASSVQQGAQETQYF
>TRBV29-1
CSVASGGYEQFF
>TRBV11-2
CASSLDWHQPQHF
>TRBV30
CAWNRDGEKLFF
>TRBV7-3
CASSLRTGDSNQPQHF
>TRBV7-8
CASSQRRQGSYEQYF
>TRBV4-3
CASSQDTEPNYGYTF
>TRBV5-4
CASSPGDRLNTEAFF
>TRBV5-1
CASSLAVGSGGLDIQYF
>TRBV5-5
CASSFLGTSGALYEQYF
>TRBV6-1
CASSPVWGNQPQHF
>TRBV2
CASRPEETQYF
>TRBV13
CASSLGGTDYGYTF
>TRBV7-8
CASSLGFVVAQPQHF
>TRBV5-6
CASSSVGTGMNEQFF
>TRBV15
CATSRDGTGGYEQYF
>TRBV14
CASARGAGQETQYF
>TRBV20-1
CSAHSNEKLFF
>TRBV6-5
CASSYGQGSEQYF
>TRBV7-9
CASSPGPNYGYTF
>TRBV30
CAWSWPGTGGNTIYF
>TRBV27
CASSVGQGVSPLHF
>TRBV5-1
CASSLDGVWGYTF
>TRBV29-1
CSVEGGYGYTF
>TRBV30
CAWSPGQGQTEAFF
>TRBV2
CASSDPQGAGGNQPQHF